This is a list of T cell receptor beta chains from one sample in a study of cytomegalovirus exposure and HLA in healthy donors. Profiled with immunoSEQ multiplex PCR; TCRdb holds only in-frame clones, not every one. Here the sample spans approximately 90,000 clones, nearly 70% being singletons. The sequencing sample was made of PBMCs. Receptors were obtained from a woman in her forties or fifties in good health and CMV-seropositive. CDR3s include the opening cysteine and the closing phenylalanine or tryptophan.

V,J,CDR3
TRBV6-1,TRBJ2-1,CASPDRDEQFF
TRBV2,TRBJ2-3,CASSDPGTGLSSTDTQYF
TRBV7-9,TRBJ2-7,CASSSIAGGRESSYEQYF
TRBV19,TRBJ1-1,CASSHRGRNTEAFF
TRBV28,TRBJ1-5,CASSSPGSNQPQHF
TRBV2,TRBJ2-1,CASSTNRQHSYNEQFF
TRBV28,TRBJ2-7,CASSSPAGAASREQYF
TRBV5-1,TRBJ2-7,CASSSSGTGGREQYF
TRBV7-3,TRBJ2-1,CASSRGLAGVDNEQFF
TRBV29-1,TRBJ2-7,CSARTAYEQYF
TRBV5-6,TRBJ2-1,CASSLVGTPYNEQFF
TRBV5-1,TRBJ2-1,CASSLARGRGNEQFF
TRBV19,TRBJ2-7,CASSPEGLAREQYF
TRBV30,TRBJ1-2,CAWSSLGRVGGYTF
TRBV10-3,TRBJ2-5,CAISSLRRQETQYF
TRBV11-2,TRBJ2-7,CASSLDSTETQYEQYF
TRBV7-9,TRBJ2-7,CSSSFTGSRVSEQYF
TRBV18,TRBJ2-3,CASSPPLTGGYTDTQYF
TRBV7-9,TRBJ2-2,CSSNLPTGLAGTNTGELFF